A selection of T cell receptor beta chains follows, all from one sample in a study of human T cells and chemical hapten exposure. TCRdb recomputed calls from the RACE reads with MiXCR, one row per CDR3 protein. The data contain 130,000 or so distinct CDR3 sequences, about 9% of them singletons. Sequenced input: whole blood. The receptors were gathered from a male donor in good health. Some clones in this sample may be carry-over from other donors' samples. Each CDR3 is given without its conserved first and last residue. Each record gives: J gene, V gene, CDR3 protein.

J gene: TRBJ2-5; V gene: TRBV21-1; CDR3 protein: ASTDRVWLYQETQY
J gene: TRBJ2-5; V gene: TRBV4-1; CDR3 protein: ASSQEQKETQY
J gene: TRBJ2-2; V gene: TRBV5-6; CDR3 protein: ASSPDRRNTGELF
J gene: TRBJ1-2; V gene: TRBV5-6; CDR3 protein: ASRKADDGYT
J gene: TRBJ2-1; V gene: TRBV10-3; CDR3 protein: AISEMGRQVYNEQF
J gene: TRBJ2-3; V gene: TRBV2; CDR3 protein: ASSEFRGLSTDTQY
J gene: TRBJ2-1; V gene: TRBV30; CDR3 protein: AWSVNPIAGGPYNEQF
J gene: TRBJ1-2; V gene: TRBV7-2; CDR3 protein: ASSSARTGIYYGYT
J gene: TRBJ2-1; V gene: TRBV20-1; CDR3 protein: SASSLAGGAIDNEQF
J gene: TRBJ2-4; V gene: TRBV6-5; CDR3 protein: ASRRQASEVAKNIQY
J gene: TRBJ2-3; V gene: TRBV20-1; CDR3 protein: SARALIFTDTQY
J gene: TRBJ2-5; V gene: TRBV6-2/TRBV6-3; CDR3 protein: ASSYQGRPQETQY
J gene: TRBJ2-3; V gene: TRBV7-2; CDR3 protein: ASSLVAKNTDTQY
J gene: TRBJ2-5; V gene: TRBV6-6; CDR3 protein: ASSSPYSLTSGGAQETQY
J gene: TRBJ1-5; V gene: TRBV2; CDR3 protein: ASSEPRDDGDSNQPQH
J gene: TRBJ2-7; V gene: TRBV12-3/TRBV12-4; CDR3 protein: ASSLRAGVQY
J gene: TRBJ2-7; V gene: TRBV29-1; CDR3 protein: SVRGTSGKSSYEQY
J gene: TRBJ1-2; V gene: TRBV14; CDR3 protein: ASSQVAGGFGYT
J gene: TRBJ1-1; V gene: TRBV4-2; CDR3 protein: ASSLRQIAEAF
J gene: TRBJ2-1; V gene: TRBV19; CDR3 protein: ASSMRLAGSSYNEQF
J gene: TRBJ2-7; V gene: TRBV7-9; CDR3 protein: ASSYFQGVSSYEQY
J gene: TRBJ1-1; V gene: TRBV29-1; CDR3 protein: SVLQDNTEAF
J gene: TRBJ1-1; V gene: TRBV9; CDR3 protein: ASSVVSYEAF
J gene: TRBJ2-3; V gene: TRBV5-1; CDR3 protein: ASSLTSGSFDTQY
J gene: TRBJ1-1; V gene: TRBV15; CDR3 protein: ATRNPGGMNTEAS
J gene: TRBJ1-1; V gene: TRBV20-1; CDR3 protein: SASKGIAEAF
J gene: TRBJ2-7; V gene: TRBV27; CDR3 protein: ASSQIRGEQY
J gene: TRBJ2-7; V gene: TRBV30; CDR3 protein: AWRGLAGNEQY
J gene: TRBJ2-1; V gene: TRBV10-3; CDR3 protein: AISGQYNEQF
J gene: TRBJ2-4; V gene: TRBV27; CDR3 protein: ASSPTTGTKNIQY
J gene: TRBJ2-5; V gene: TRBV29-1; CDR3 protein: SVGSTQETQY
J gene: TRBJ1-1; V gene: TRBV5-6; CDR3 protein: ASSLKYTEAF
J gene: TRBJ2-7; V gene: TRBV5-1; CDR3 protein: ASSSSTGSYEQY
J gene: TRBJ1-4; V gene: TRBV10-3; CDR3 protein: AISESRNEKLF
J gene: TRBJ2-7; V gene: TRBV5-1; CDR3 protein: ASSPGLAVPYEQY
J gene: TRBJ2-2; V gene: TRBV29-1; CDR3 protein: SVELAQLTTGELF
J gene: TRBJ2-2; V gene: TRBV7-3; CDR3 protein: ASSFSSGVGGELF
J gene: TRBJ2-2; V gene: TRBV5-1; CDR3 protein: ASRSGLAGPNTGELF
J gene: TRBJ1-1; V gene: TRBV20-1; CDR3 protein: SATAPNTEAF
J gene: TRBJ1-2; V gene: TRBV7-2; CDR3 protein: ASSLGGGRGLGYGYT
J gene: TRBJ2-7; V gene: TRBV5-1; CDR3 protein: ASSWTVPGEQY
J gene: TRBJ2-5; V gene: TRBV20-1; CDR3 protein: SARFPRGPGETQY
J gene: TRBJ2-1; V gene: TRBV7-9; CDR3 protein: ASSQQGTPYNEQF
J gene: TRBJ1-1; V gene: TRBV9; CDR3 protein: ASSVEGGVGDTEAF
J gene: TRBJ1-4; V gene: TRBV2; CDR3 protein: ASSELDATNEKLF
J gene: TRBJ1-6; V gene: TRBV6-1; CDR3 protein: ASRSQGQANSPLH
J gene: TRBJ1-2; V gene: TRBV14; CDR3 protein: ASSPHQGPTGYT
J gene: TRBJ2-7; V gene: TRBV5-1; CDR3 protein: ASSWGVQGKGRY
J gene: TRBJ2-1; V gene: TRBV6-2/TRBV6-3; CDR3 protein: ASGNREQF
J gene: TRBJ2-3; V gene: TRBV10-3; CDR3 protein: AIRNRMPEDTQY
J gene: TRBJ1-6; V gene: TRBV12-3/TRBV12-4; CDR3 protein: ASSSRDRGLGYNSPLH